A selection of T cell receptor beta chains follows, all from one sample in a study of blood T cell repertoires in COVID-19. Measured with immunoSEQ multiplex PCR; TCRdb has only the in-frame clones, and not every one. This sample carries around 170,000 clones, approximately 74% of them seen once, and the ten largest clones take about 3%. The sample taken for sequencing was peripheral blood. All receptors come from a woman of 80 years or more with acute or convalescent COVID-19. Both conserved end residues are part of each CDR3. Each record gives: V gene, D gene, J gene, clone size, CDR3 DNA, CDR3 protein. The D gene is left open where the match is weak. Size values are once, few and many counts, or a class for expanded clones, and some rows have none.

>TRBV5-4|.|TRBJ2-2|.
TGTGCCAGCAGCTCACTGCTTCGTGCGGAGATGGGCACCGGGGAGCTGTTTTTT
CASSSLLRAEMGTGELFF
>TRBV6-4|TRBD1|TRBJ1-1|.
TGTGCCAGCAGGCGAGGACAGGGGACTGAAGCTTTCTTT
CASRRGQGTEAFF
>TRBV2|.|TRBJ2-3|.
TGTGCCAGCAGTGTCGCCGGGAGACCTAGCACAGATACGCAGTATTTT
CASSVAGRPSTDTQYF
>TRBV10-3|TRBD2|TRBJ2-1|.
TGTGCCACTGGGCAAGGGGGGCTAGCGGGAAATGAGCAGTTCTTC
CATGQGGLAGNEQFF
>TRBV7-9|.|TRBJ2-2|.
TGTGCCAGCAGGGCCCCTTCGCGGGGGAACACCGGGGAGCTGTTTTTT
CASRAPSRGNTGELFF
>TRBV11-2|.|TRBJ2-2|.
TGTGCCAGCAGCTCAAGGGGCCGAGAAGGGGTGGCCACCGGGGAGCTGTTTTTT
CASSSRGREGVATGELFF
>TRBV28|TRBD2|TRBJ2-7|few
TGTGCCAGCAGTTCGATGACTAGCGGTGCCTACGAGCAGTACTTC
CASSSMTSGAYEQYF
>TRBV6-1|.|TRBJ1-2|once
TGTGCCAGCAGTGAAGGATTTCAGGGATATGGCTACACCTTC
CASSEGFQGYGYTF
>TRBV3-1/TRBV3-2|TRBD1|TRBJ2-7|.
TGTGCCAGCAGCCAGTTACAGGGGGTCGAGCAGTACTTC
CASSQLQGVEQYF
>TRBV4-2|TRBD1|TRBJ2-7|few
TGTGCCAGCAGCCTATTTTTGGGCCGGGACAGCACTTACGAGCAGTACTTC
CASSLFLGRDSTYEQYF
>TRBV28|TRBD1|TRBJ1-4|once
TGTGCCAGCAGTTTTCAGGGGGTTGATGAAAAACTGTTTTTT
CASSFQGVDEKLFF
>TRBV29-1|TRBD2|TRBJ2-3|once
TGCAGCTTGATTAGCGGGAGTTGGACAGATACGCAGTATTTT
CSLISGSWTDTQYF
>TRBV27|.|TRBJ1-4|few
TGTGCCAGCAGTCGGGACACCTTCTACCGAAAACTGTTTTTT
CASSRDTFYRKLFF
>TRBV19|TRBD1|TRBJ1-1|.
TGTGCCAGTATATCCAGTGGACAGGGCCACACTGAAGCTTTCTTT
CASISSGQGHTEAFF
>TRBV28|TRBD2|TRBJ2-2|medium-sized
TGTGCCAGCAGTTCCCCCCCGGCGGGAGTTACCGGGGAGCTGTTTTTT
CASSSPPAGVTGELFF
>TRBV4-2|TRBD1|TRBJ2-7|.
TGTGCCAGCAGCCAAGAGGGGACAGGCCGCTACGAGCAGTACTTC
CASSQEGTGRYEQYF
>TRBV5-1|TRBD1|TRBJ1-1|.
TGCGCCAGCAGCCTACATACGACAGGGGTGAACACTGAAGCTTTCTTT
CASSLHTTGVNTEAFF
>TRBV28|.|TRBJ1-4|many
TGTGCCAGCAGTTTGAGCTTCGAAAAACTGTTTTTT
CASSLSFEKLFF
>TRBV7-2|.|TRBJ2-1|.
TGTGCCAGCAGAAAAGAGGCTAGCAATGAGCAGTTCTTC
CASRKEASNEQFF
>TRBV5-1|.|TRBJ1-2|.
TGCGCCAGCAGCTCAGTTACAGCTAACTATGGCTACACCTTC
CASSSVTANYGYTF
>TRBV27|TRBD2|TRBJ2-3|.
TGTGCCAGTCAGCGGGAGGGCACAGATACGCAGTATTTT
CASQREGTDTQYF
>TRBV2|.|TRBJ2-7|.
TGTGCCAGCAGTCCCCTGACAGGATCCGAGCAGTACTTC
CASSPLTGSEQYF
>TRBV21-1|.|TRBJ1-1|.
TGTGCCAGCAGCATAAGCTGTAACACTGAAGCTTTCTTT
CASSISCNTEAFF
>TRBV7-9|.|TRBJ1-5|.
TGTGCCAGCAGCTTTACAGAGAGAAATCAGCCCCAGCATTTT
CASSFTERNQPQHF
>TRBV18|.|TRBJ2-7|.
TGTGCCAGCTCACCACGGAGGGACGAGGGGGAGCAGTACTTC
CASSPRRDEGEQYF
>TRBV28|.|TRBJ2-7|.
TGTGCCAGCAGTATAATTAGAAGCGAGCAGTACTTC
CASSIIRSEQYF
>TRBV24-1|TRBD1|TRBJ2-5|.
TGTGCCACCAGTGACAACAGGGGTTCAGAGACCCAGTACTTC
CATSDNRGSETQYF
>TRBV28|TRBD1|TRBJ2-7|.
TGTGCCAGCAGTCCCTCATCCGGGACAGGGCTTATCTCCTACGAGCAGTACTTC
CASSPSSGTGLISYEQYF
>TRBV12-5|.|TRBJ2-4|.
TGTGCTAGTGGTTTGGTATGTCCCCTTAGAGCCAAAAACATTCAGTACTTC
CASGLVCPLRAKNIQYF
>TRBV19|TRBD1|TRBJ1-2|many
TGTGCCAGTAGTATCCTACAGGGGACCTATGGCTACACCTTC
CASSILQGTYGYTF
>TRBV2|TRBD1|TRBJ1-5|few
TGTGCCAGCAGGGAGGAGCTAACAGGGGTAATCGATCAGCCCCAGCATTTT
CASREELTGVIDQPQHF
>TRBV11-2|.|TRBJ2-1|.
TGTGCCAGCAGCTTACCTCCAGGTTTGCTGTTCTTC
CASSLPPGLLFF
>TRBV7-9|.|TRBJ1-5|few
TGTGCCAGCAGCTTTGGAACAGAACAGCCCCAGCATTTT
CASSFGTEQPQHF
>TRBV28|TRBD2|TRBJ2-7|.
TGTGCCACCTTAAGCGGGAGTTACTCCTACGAGCAGTACTTC
CATLSGSYSYEQYF
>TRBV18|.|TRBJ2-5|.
TGTGCCAGCTCACCTCCGGGCCCCGGGAGTGAGAAGGAGACCCAGTACTTC
CASSPPGPGSEKETQYF
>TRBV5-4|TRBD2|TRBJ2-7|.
TGTGCCAGCAGCAGGGGACTAGCGGGAGGGGACGAGCAGTACTTC
CASSRGLAGGDEQYF
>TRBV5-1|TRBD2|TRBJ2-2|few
TGCGCCAGCAGCGGGACTAGCGGGAGTAGCACCGGGGAGCTGTTTTTT
CASSGTSGSSTGELFF
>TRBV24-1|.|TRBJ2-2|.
TGTGCCACCAGTGACGGCGGACAGATGAACACCGGGGAGCTGTTTTTT
CATSDGGQMNTGELFF
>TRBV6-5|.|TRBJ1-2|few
TGTGCCAGCAGGGGGGACTCTATCTATGGCTACACCTTC
CASRGDSIYGYTF
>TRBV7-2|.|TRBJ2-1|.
TGTGCCAGCAGCTTAGACGGGAACTCCTACAATGAGCAGTTCTTC
CASSLDGNSYNEQFF
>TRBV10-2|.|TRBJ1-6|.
TGCGCCAGCAGTGAGCGTCGAGAGAATTCACCCCTCCACTTT
CASSERRENSPLHF
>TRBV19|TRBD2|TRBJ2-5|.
TGTGCCAGTAGTCCCCGGACTAGCGGGAGGGGGGAGACCCAGTACTTC
CASSPRTSGRGETQYF
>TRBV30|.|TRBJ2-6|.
TGTGCCCAGGGTCTGGGATCCGGGGCCAACGTCCTGACTTTC
CAQGLGSGANVLTF
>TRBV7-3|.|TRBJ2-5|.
TGTGCCAGCAGCCCAGGGGGGAAAGAGACCCAGTACTTC
CASSPGGKETQYF
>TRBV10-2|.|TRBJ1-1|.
TGCGCCAGCAGGGCACAGGGAATCACTGAAGCTTTCTTT
CASRAQGITEAFF
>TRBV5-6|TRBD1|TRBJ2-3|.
TGTGCCAGCAGCTACCGGACAGGGAGCACAGATACGCAGTATTTT
CASSYRTGSTDTQYF
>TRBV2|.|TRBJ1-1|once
TGTGCCAGCAGTGACCAGTTGACTGAAGCTTTCTTT
CASSDQLTEAFF
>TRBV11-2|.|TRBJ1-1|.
TGTGCCAGCAGCTTGCGGGGAGGCACTGAAGCTTTCTTT
CASSLRGGTEAFF
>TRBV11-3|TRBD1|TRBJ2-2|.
TGTGCCAGCCGCCGGGACAGGAACACCGGGGAGCTGTTTTTT
CASRRDRNTGELFF
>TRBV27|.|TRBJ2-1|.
TGTGCCAGCAGTCCTTACGCGGGATCCGGCAATGAGCAGTTCTTC
CASSPYAGSGNEQFF
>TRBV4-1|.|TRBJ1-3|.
TGCGCCAGCAGCCAATTAAGCAACTCTGGAAACACCATATATTTT
CASSQLSNSGNTIYF
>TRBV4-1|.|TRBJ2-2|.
TGCGCCAGCAGCCCTTTGGGCCGGGGGAGGAGCACCGGGGAGCTGTTTTTT
CASSPLGRGRSTGELFF
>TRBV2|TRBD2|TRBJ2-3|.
TGTGCCAGCAGTGGGACTAGCGAAACAGATACGCAGTATTTT
CASSGTSETDTQYF
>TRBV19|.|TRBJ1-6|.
TGTGCCAGTAGTAATTACGGTCCACCCCTCCACTTT
CASSNYGPPLHF
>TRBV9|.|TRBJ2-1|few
TGTGCCAGCAGCGTTCAGGGAGGCAATGAGCAGTTCTTC
CASSVQGGNEQFF
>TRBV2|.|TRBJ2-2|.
TGTGCCAGCAGTATCCAGGGATCAAACACCGGGGAGCTGTTTTTT
CASSIQGSNTGELFF
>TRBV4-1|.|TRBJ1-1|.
TGCGCCAGCAGCCAAGGTCCGCGGGCCCAAACGCGGAACACTGAAGCTTTCTTT
CASSQGPRAQTRNTEAFF
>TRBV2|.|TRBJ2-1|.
TGTGCCAGCAGTGTGGTGCGGGATGGCGAGCAGTTCTTC
CASSVVRDGEQFF
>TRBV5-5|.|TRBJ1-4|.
TGTGCCAGCAGCCCACTTCCGGACAGAGGAGAAAAACTGTTTTTT
CASSPLPDRGEKLFF